The 20 T cell receptor beta chains below all came from one sample that was sequenced in a study of vaccination effects on CD4 cells after COVID-19. After around nine days in culture, the CD4+ T cells were isolated. Profiled with immunoSEQ multiplex PCR; TCRdb holds only in-frame clones, not every one. The table includes 45,000 to 50,000 clones, approximately 80% detected once. The antigens of these receptors remain unknown. The sequencing used CD4+ T cells from PBMCs cultured without peptide, collected before COVID-19 vaccination. All receptors derive from a human donor who had a prior SARS-CoV-2 infection.

The gene calls are TRBV9 and TRBJ2-5; D is possibly TRBD1 (6 bases). V was clipped by 0 bases and J by 4 bases, with 13 bases between them. The germline V gene encodes CDR1 SGDLS and CDR2 YYNGEE. This CDR3 has 15 residues. This CDR3 reads CASSVDQGSGETQYF. CDR3 sequence (DNA): TGTGCCAGCAGCGTAGACCAGGGGTCAGGAGAGACCCAGTACTTC.

The rearrangement links TRBV5-4 to TRBJ1-1, with 9 bases that match TRBD1. V gave up 1 base and J gave up 5 bases; unmatched junction bases: 6. CDR1 is SGHNT and CDR2 is YYREEE in the germline V gene (reference sequence). The CDR3 is 15 residues long. CDR3: CASSLSGTGITEAFF. The CDR3 region has the DNA TGTGCCAGCAGCTTGTCCGGGACAGGGATAACTGAAGCTTTCTTT. The full variable domain, with the rest looked up from reference TRBV5-4 and TRBJ1-1, is ETGVTQSPTHLIKTRGQQVTLRCSSQSGHNTVSWYQQALGQGPQFIFQYYREEENGRGNFPPRFSGLQFPNYSSELNVNALELDDSALYLCASSLSGTGITEAFFGQGTRLTVV.

The rearrangement links TRBV15 to TRBJ1-5; 10 bases match TRBD1. V was clipped by 3 bases and J by 6 bases; unmatched bases: 2. From germline, CDR1 is LNHNV and CDR2 YYDKDF (reference sequence). CDR3 length: 14 amino acids. This CDR3 reads CATSSDRGLQPQHF. The CDR3 DNA reads TGTGCCACCAGCAGCGACAGGGGGCTTCAGCCCCAGCATTTT.

J is TRBJ2-1 and V is TRBV6-5, with 11 bases that match TRBD2. Germline CDR1 and CDR2: MNHEY and SVGAGI. The ends lost 0 bases at V and 9 bases at J; junction bases unmatched: 4. The CDR3 contains 15 residues. This CDR3 reads CASSYSLAGVSEQFF. The CDR3 DNA reads as TGTGCCAGCAGTTACTCACTAGCGGGAGTTTCTGAGCAGTTCTTC.

J is TRBJ2-1 and V is TRBV4-3; 9 nucleotides align to TRBD2. CDR3 length equals 17 residues. V shed 1 base and J 4 bases; nucleotides not matched to a gene: 8. Looked up from germline, CDR1 is LGHNA and CDR2 is YSLEER. In nucleotides, the CDR3 is TGCGCCAGCAGCCAAGCCCCAGCGGGGGGCTCTTACAATGAGCAGTTCTTC. Its translation is CASSQAPAGGSYNEQFF.

The CDR3 sequence: CASSPREGAPYNSPLHF. CDR3 nucleotide sequence: TGCGCCAGCAGCCCCCGGGAGGGGGCACCTTATAATTCACCCCTCCACTTT. This chain connects TRBV4-1 to TRBJ1-6; 7 positions agree with TRBD1. Germline CDR1 MGHRA, CDR2 YSYEKL. Losses at the gene ends were 4 bases for V and 4 bases for J; bases not matched to a gene: 10. The CDR3 is made up of 17 amino acids.

This clone was counted a few times. The CDR3 reads CASSSKGLGTEAFF. The CDR3 DNA follows: TGTGCCAGTAGTTCTAAGGGGTTGGGAACTGAAGCTTTCTTT. The rearrangement links TRBV19 to TRBJ1-1; perhaps TRBD1 as D (5 bases). This CDR3 spans 14 amino acids. Trimming cost V 5 bases and J 5 bases, with 15 bases left between them. Germline V gene data show CDR1 as LNHDA and CDR2 as SQIVND (reference sequence).

This clone was seen more than once but under ten times. The chain employs TRBV2 and TRBJ2-7; maybe TRBD1 (6 bases). The germline V and J ends were trimmed by 4 bases and 4 bases, with 14 bases remaining between them. The CDR3 is made up of 14 amino acids. Germline V CDR1 and CDR2: SNHLY, FYNNEI. CDR3 loop: CASSATGTPYEQYF. In DNA form, the CDR3 reads TGTGCCAGCAGTGCAACCGGGACACCGTACGAGCAGTACTTC.

This chain uses TRBV7-3 with TRBJ2-7; TRBD1 agrees at 8 bases. V shed 2 bases and J 2 bases; nucleotides not matched to a gene: 5. The germline CDR1 and CDR2 sequences are SGHTA and FQGTGA. The CDR3 runs 15 residues. The CDR3 DNA is TGTGCCAGCAGCTTAGGGACAGGTATACCCTACGAGCAGTACTTC. Translation: CASSLGTGIPYEQYF.

This clone occurred once. The chain joins TRBV2 to TRBJ1-1; the match to TRBD1 covers 7 bases. CDR3 length: 14 amino acids. The V segment lost 7 bases and the J segment 3 bases; nucleotides outside the gene matches: 8. Germline V gene sequence: CDR1 SNHLY, CDR2 FYNNEI. The CDR3 region has the DNA TGTGCCAGCACCACAGGGGACGCGGACACTGAAGCTTTCTTT. This translates into CASTTGDADTEAFF.

This chain joins TRBV5-1 and TRBJ2-5; the D is unclear. The CDR3 contains 14 residues. The V gene's germline CDR1 is SGHRS and CDR2 YFSETQ. Trimming removed 2 bases from V and 1 base from J, with 9 bases in between. The CDR3 DNA sequence: TGCGCCAGCAGCTTTTCAATCTTCCAAGAGACCCAGTACTTC. Its protein product is CASSFSIFQETQYF.

The V and J genes are TRBV5-8 and TRBJ1-5; no definite D call. V was trimmed by 6 bases and J by 7 bases, leaving 11 bases between them. CDR1 is SGHTS and CDR2 is YDEGEE in the germline V gene. CDR3 length: 12 amino acids. CDR3 DNA sequence: TGTGCCAGCAACCGTGATTTGCAGCCCCAGCATTTT. Translation: CASNRDLQPQHF.

The chain has TRBV7-2 and TRBJ2-5, with D possibly being TRBD2 (6 bases). The CDR3 runs to 14 residues. V shed 5 bases and J shed 0 bases, with 10 bases lying between them. Germline CDR1 reads SGHTA; CDR2 reads FQGNSA. The chain's CDR3 is CASSTRDYQETQYF. CDR3 sequence (DNA): TGTGCCAGCAGCACCCGGGACTACCAAGAGACCCAGTACTTC. Full variable domain (rest looked up from reference TRBV7-2 and TRBJ2-5): GAGVSQSPSNKVTEKGKDVELRCDPISGHTALYWYRQSLGQGLEFLIYFQGNSAPDKSGLPSDRFSAERTGGSVSTLTIQRTQQEDSAVYLCASSTRDYQETQYFGPGTRLLVL.

The chain combines TRBV12-3 or TRBV12-4 with TRBJ1-6; D uncertain. Trimming took 7 bases from V and 8 from J, leaving 12 bases between them. The CDR3 covers 13 residues. The CDR3 spells CASNIRGDSPLHF. The CDR3 DNA is TGTGCCAGCAACATTCGGGGTGATTCACCCCTCCACTTT.

This clone was seen only once. The chain uses TRBV7-8 and TRBJ1-1; TRBD1 matches at 7 bases. The germline V gene has CDR1 SGHVS and CDR2 FQNEAQ. The CDR3 extends over 12 amino acids. Losses at the gene ends were 5 bases for V and 6 bases for J; bases not matched to a gene: 3. The CDR3 sequence is CASSQGGPEAFF. The CDR3 DNA reads as TGTGCCAGCAGCCAAGGGGGCCCTGAAGCTTTCTTT.

This chain uses TRBV5-5 with TRBJ2-7; TRBD1 aligns across 10 bases. Germline CDR1 SGHKS, CDR2 YYEKEE (reference sequence). This CDR3 contains 18 residues. With 3 bases clipped from V and 2 bases from J, the junction kept 14 bases outside the gene matches. CDR3 in DNA: TGTGCCAGCAGCTCCACCTCAAAAGACAGGGGGCACCCCTACGAGCAGTACTTC. Translating it yields CASSSTSKDRGHPYEQYF.

The CDR3 is CASSRDLVYGSPLHF. CDR3 bases: TGCGCCAGCAGCCGAGACTTGGTCTATGGTTCACCCCTCCACTTT. The chain carries TRBV4-1 and TRBJ1-6; no clear D. This CDR3 is 15 amino acids long. V lost 4 bases, J lost 9 bases, and 16 bases lay in between. Germline V gives CDR1 MGHRA, CDR2 YSYEKL.

The chain has TRBV7-8 and TRBJ1-5; TRBD1 aligns across 12 bases. From germline, CDR1 is SGHVS and CDR2 FQNEAQ. With V trimmed by 4 bases and J by 6 bases, 7 bases remained unmatched. CDR3 length: 16 amino acids. This CDR3 is CASSSWGQGAAQPQHF. The DNA for the CDR3 is TGTGCCAGCAGCTCCTGGGGACAGGGGGCCGCTCAGCCCCAGCATTTT. Based on the CDR3 plus reference TRBV7-8 and TRBJ1-5, the full variable domain is GAGVSQSPRYKVAKRGQDVALRCDPISGHVSLFWYQQALGQGPEFLTYFQNEAQLDKSGLPSDRFFAERPEGSVSTLKIQRTQQEDSAVYLCASSSWGQGAAQPQHFGDGTRLSIL.

The rearrangement joins TRBV7-9 to TRBJ2-7, with a possible D match to TRBD1 (6 bases). With 3 bases removed from V and 6 bases from J, the gap between germline ends came to 12 bases. This CDR3 is 13 amino acids long. Per the germline V gene, CDR1 is SEHNR and CDR2 is FQNEAQ (reference sequence). CDR3 region: CASSFNVGGEQYF. The CDR3 bases are TGTGCCAGCAGCTTTAATGTAGGGGGCGAGCAGTACTTC.

This clone was observed a few times. This chain connects TRBV29-1 to TRBJ1-2; 8 bases match TRBD1. Germline lookup yields CDR1 SQVTM and CDR2 ANQGSEA. The length of the CDR3 is 13 residues. V shed 8 bases and J 6 bases; nucleotides not matched to a gene: 11. This CDR3 is CSTRQGWSDGYTF. CDR3 coding DNA: TGCAGCACCCGACAGGGGTGGTCTGATGGCTACACCTTC.